Given below is one T cell receptor (beta chain) in context. Its antigen is unknown. Generated by immunoSEQ multiplex PCR, the TCRdb table keeps only in-frame clones and is missing some. Here the sample spans 25,000 to 35,000 clones, about 73% being singletons. Sequencing in the ViraFEST assay came after antigen-specific CD4+ T cells had been expanded with viral peptide pools, which were used to stimulate PBMC. Investigators separated out CD4+ T cells once around 10 days of culture had passed. Participants received two doses of either the BNT162b2 or mRNA-1273 vaccine. In culture with around 9.1 IU/ml IL-2 and 8.5 to 10 ug/ml peptides, PBMC were grown at 1.5 million to 2 million per well. Each culture had half its medium swapped for IL-2 medium on days 3 and 7. This entry comes from a study of vaccination effects on CD4 cells after COVID-19. Here the sequenced sample was CD4+ T cells from PBMCs cultured with HCoV-OC43 spike peptides, taken after COVID-19 vaccination. Subset meaning: HCoV-OC43 spike overlapping peptide pool stimulation. This TCR was recovered from a human donor who received a COVID-19 vaccine.

CDR3 sequence: CASSLSWSSNYGYTF. CDR3 coding DNA: TGTGCCAGCAGCTTGTCATGGAGTTCTAACTATGGCTACACCTTC. The rearrangement joins TRBV5-5 to TRBJ1-2; D is unresolved. Germline CDR1 is SGHKS and CDR2 is YYEKEE (reference sequence). Trimming stripped 1 base from V and 0 bases from J, with 10 bases between. The length of the CDR3 is 15 residues.